This T cell receptor (beta chain) was identified during a study of Ad26.COV2.S vaccination and SARS-CoV-2 variants. Study-level background: Once, or twice with 56 days between doses, Ad26.COV2.S was given intramuscularly.

The assay was immunoSEQ multiplex PCR, and TCRdb's table has in-frame clones only and misses some. Among approximately 300,000 clones listed, just under 85% were seen once. This CDR3 has 14 amino acids. Looked up from germline, CDR1 is LGHNT and CDR2 is FRNRAP. The V and J ends lost 6 bases and 4 bases respectively, with 12 bases between them. Treatment in this sample: roughly 19 received Ad26.COV2.S at low or high dose, single or two shots; roughly five received placebo; per-sample allocation not given. Day 63 after the first vaccine or placebo injection was the time point for sampling. The specimen was peripheral blood, collected in a trial of Ad26.COV2.S vaccine versus placebo. The receptor's source is a person between 18 and 65 years old who received the Ad26.COV2.S COVID-19 vaccine or a placebo. V is TRBV12-5 and J is TRBJ2-2; no definite D call. CDR3: CASGAPVSTGELFF. CDR3 nucleotides: TGTGCTAGTGGGGCCCCGGTGAGCACCGGGGAGCTGTTTTTT.